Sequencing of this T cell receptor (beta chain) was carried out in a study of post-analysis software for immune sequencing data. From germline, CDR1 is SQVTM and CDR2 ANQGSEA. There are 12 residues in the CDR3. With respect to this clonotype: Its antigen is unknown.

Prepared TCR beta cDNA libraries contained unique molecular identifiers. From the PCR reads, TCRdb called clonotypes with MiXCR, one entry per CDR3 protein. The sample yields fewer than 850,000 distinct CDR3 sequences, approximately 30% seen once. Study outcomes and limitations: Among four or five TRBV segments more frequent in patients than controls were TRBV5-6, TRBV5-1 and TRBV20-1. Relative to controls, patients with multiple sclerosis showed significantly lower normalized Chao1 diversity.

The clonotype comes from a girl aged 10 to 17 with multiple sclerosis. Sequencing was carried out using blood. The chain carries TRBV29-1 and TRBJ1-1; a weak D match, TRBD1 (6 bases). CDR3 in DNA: TGCACCGGGGGTGGGGGAGGGGGTGAAGCTTTCTTT. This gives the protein CTGGGGGGEAFF.